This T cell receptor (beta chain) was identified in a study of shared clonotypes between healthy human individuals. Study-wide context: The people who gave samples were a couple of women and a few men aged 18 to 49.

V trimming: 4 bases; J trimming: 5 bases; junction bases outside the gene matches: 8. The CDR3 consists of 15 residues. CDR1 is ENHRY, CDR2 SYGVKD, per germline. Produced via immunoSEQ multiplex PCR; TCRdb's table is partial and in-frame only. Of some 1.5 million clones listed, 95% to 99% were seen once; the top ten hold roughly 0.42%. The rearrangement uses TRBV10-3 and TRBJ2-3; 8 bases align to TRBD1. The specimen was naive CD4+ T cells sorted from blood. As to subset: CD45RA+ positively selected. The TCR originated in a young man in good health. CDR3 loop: CAISGKGQVQDTQYF. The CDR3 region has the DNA TGTGCCATCAGTGGTAAGGGACAGGTCCAAGATACGCAGTATTTT.